Each of the 3 T cell receptor beta chains below was sequenced from the same sample in a study of T cell responses to AZD1222 COVID-19 vaccine. TCRdb's copy holds only in-frame clones and misses some; the assay was immunoSEQ multiplex PCR. The sample has 130,000 to 150,000 clones, roughly 88% seen once. The sample consisted of peripheral blood, taken on day 0 of MenACWY control vaccination. The receptors here all came from an adult in good health.

The rearrangement uses TRBV29-1 and TRBJ2-6; possibly TRBD1 for D (6 bases). There are 17 residues in the CDR3. Trimming left V 4 bases short and J 0 bases short, with 16 bases between. CDR1 and CDR2 (germline): SQVTM, ANQGSEA. The CDR3 sequence: CSVVGAGASSGANVLTF. For the CDR3, the DNA is TGCAGCGTTGTAGGGGCAGGGGCGTCCTCTGGGGCCAACGTCCTGACTTTC.

The CDR3 coding sequence is TGTGCCAGCAGCGGGACAGGGGACGCCTATGGGACCCAGTACTTC. Translation gives CASSGTGDAYGTQYF. The chain carries TRBV6-5 and TRBJ2-5, with 10 bases aligning to TRBD1. The CDR3 runs to 15 residues. In germline, CDR1 is MNHEY, CDR2 SVGAGI. V gave up 6 bases and J gave up 7 bases; unmatched junction bases: 11.

The J gene is TRBJ1-5, the V gene TRBV10-3, with 9 positions matching TRBD1. There are 14 residues in the CDR3. With 6 bases clipped from V and 3 bases from J, the junction kept 3 bases outside the gene matches. CDR1 ENHRY and CDR2 SYGVKD come from the germline V gene. This CDR3 reads CAIRGTGHNQPQHF. The CDR3 bases are TGTGCCATCAGGGGGACAGGGCACAATCAGCCCCAGCATTTT.